Below, one T cell receptor (beta chain) is given with its context. Its antigen is unknown. The source of the sample is a study of Ad26.COV2.S vaccination and SARS-CoV-2 variants. Study context: Donor was one of the participants in the Ad26.COV2.S arm of the COV1001 trial. Ad26.COV2.S given intramuscularly, once or twice 56 days apart. Study-level results: Measurement of non-spike TCR breadth gave similar results in vaccine and placebo recipients.

Indicated treatment: roughly 20 received Ad26.COV2.S at low or high dose, single or two shots; 5 received placebo; per-sample allocation not given. The samples date from day 63 after the first vaccine or placebo injection. The vaccine delivered Wuhan-strain SARS-CoV-2 spike through an Ad26 vector. The CDR3 spans 13 residues. Trimming took off 4 bases at V and 1 base at J, with 10 bases between the two ends. CDR1 and CDR2 from the germline V gene are GTSNPN and SVGIG (reference sequence). Assay: immunoSEQ multiplex PCR; the TCRdb copy retains only in-frame clones and omits some. The sample comprises a few hundred thousand clones, about 88% of which are singletons, and approximately 1.9% rests with the top ten.

The sample was peripheral blood, taken in a trial of Ad26.COV2.S vaccine versus placebo. The chain uses TRBV30 and TRBJ1-2; no definite D call. The sequence was collected from a person between 18 and 65 years old who received the Ad26.COV2.S COVID-19 vaccine or a placebo. DNA of the CDR3: TGTGCCTGGACCTATAGAATTAACTATGGCTACACCTTC. Amino acid sequence: CAWTYRINYGYTF.